This record concerns one TCR beta chain sequence. Antigen: not known. The sample belongs to a study of vaccination and CD4 T cells after COVID-19. The sample's treatment: approximately nine-day PBMC culture with coronavirus spike peptide pools or control peptides (ViraFEST assay). Expanded clonotypes were found by TCR sequencing after peptide-pool stimulation (ViraFEST). Per-well cultures of under 2.5 million PBMCs received roughly 9.3 IU/ml IL-2 and approximately 9.4 ug/ml peptide pools. CDR1 SGHAT and CDR2 FQNNGV come from the germline V gene. CDR3 size: 14 residues. Trimming removed 1 base at V and 2 bases at J, with 7 bases between. Scientists ran DNA taken from cultured CD4+ T cells through the Oncomine TCR Beta short-read assay for sequencing. TCRdb independently ran MiXCR on the PCR reads; one entry per CDR3 protein. The profile shows 15,000 or so distinct CDR3 sequences, about 31% of them singletons.

The chain combines TRBV11-2 with TRBJ2-3; unclear D gene. Sample: cultured CD4+ T cells from blood. The clonotype originates from a human donor with COVID-19. The CDR3 sequence: CASSLASFTDTQYF. The CDR3 DNA sequence: TGTGCCAGCAGCTTAGCCAGCTTCACAGATACGCAGTATTTT.